This TCR beta chain was profiled in a study of blood T cell repertoires in COVID-19. As for the study in general: Acute and convalescent COVID-19 samples came from the United States, Italy and Spain.

Germline V gives CDR1 SGHVS, CDR2 FNYEAQ. The CDR3 is 16 residues long. V trimming: 0 bases; J trimming: 8 bases; junction bases outside the gene matches: 10. TCRdb keeps only in-frame clones here, not all; method: immunoSEQ multiplex PCR. The sample includes more than 85,000 clones, 75% to 80% of them seen just once. The rearrangement uses TRBV7-6 and TRBJ1-1; 9 bases map to TRBD1. This sequence originates from a woman of 80 years or more with active or convalescent COVID-19. The material sequenced was peripheral blood. CDR3 coding DNA: TGTGCCAGCAGCTTAGCCCAGGGACAGGGTTCGGGGGAAGCTTTCTTT. Translating gives CASSLAQGQGSGEAFF.